The present T cell receptor beta chain was sequenced within a study of blood T cell repertoires in COVID-19. Whole-study context: COVID-19 samples from acute and convalescent phases originated in the United States, Italy and Spain. Nucleic acid was either cDNA or gDNA, and it came from T cells, B-cell-depleted T cells, or PBMCs.

V lost 4 bases, J lost 1 base, and 6 bases stayed unmatched. The CDR3 length is 15 residues. CDR1 and CDR2 (germline): LNHNV, YYDKDF (reference sequence). As processed by the authors: Reference gene primers were amplified, and this amplification served to estimate nucleated cell counts. Produced via immunoSEQ multiplex PCR; TCRdb's table is partial and in-frame only. V, J and clone size were drawn from that table, and D and trimming were deduced from the DNA. The sample has some 120,000 clones; approximately 80% are singletons. The clonotype originates from a woman in her fifties or sixties with acute or convalescent COVID-19. The rearrangement joins TRBV15 to TRBJ2-5; 7 bases are shared with TRBD1. Sequencing input: peripheral blood. CDR3 sequence: CATSTRNRGQETQYF. CDR3 coding DNA: TGTGCCACCAGCACCCGGAACAGGGGCCAAGAGACCCAGTACTTC. The complete variable domain, with remaining parts taken from reference TRBV15 and TRBJ2-5, reads DAMVIQNPRYQVTQFGKPVTLSCSQTLNHNVMYWYQQKSSQAPKLLFHYYDKDFNNEADTPDNFQSRRPNTSFCFLDIRSPGLGDTAMYLCATSTRNRGQETQYFGPGTRLLVL.